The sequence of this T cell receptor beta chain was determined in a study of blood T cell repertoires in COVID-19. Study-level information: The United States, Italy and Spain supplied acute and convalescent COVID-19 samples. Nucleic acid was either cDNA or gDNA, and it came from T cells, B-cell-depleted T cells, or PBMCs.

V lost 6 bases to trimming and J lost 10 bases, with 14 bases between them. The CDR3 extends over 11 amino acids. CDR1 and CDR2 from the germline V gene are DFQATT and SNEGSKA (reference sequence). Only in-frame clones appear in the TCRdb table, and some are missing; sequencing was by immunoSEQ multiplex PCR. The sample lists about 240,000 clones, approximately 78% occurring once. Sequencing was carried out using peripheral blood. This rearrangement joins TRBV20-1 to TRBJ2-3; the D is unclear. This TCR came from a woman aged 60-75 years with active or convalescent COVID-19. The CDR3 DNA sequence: TGCAGTGCCCGCTTTGGCGAGGCGCAGTATTTT. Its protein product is CSARFGEAQYF.